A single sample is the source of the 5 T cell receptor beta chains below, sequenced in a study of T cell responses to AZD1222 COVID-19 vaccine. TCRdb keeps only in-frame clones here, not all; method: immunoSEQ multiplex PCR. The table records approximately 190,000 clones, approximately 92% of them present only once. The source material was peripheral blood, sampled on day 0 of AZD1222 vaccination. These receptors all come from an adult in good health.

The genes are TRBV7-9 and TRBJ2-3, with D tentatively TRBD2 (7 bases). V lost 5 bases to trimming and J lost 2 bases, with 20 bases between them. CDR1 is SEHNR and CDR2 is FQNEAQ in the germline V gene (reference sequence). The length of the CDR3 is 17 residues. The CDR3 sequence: CASSEVRGARDTDTQYF. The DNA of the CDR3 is TGTGCCAGCAGCGAAGTACGGGGGGCGCGGGACACAGATACGCAGTATTTT.

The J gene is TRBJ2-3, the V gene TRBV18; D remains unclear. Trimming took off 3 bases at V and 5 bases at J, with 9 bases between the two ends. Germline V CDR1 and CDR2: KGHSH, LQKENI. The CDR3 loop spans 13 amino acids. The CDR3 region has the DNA TGTGCCAGCTCACCCGAGCTGGGAGATACGCAGTATTTT. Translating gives CASSPELGDTQYF.

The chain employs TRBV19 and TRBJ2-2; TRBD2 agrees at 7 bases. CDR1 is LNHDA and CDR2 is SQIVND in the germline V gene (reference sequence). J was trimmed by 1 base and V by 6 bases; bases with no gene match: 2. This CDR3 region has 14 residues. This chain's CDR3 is CASRGEGNTGELFF. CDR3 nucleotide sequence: TGTGCCAGTAGAGGGGAGGGGAACACCGGGGAGCTGTTTTTT.

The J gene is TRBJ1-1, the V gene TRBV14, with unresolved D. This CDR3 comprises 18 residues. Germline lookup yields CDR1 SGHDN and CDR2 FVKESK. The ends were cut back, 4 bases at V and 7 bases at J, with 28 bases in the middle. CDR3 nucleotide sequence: TGTGCCAGCAGCCGATTGGCGCGATTGGGCCTTAGCGGGGATGAAGCTTTCTTT. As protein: CASSRLARLGLSGDEAFF.

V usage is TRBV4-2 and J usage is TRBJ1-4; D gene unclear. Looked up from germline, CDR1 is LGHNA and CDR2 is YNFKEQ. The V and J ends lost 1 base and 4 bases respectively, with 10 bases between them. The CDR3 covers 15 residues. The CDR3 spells CASSQVLTHNEKLFF. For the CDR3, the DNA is TGTGCCAGCAGCCAAGTACTGACGCATAATGAAAAACTGTTTTTT.